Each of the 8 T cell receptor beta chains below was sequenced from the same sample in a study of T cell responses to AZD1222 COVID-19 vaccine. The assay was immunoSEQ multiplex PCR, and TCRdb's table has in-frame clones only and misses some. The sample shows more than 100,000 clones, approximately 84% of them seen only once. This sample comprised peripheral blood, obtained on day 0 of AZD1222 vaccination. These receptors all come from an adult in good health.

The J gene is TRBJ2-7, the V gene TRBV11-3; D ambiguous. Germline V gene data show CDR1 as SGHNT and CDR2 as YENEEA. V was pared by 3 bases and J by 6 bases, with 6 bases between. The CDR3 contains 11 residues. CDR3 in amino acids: CASSLRSEQYF. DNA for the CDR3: TGTGCCAGCAGCTTGCGATCCGAGCAGTACTTC. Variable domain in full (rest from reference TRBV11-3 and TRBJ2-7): EAGVVQSPRYKIIEKKQPVAFWCNPISGHNTLYWYLQNLGQGPELLIRYENEEAVDDSQLPKDRFSAERLKGVDSTLKIQPAELGDSAVYLCASSLRSEQYFGPGTRLTVT.

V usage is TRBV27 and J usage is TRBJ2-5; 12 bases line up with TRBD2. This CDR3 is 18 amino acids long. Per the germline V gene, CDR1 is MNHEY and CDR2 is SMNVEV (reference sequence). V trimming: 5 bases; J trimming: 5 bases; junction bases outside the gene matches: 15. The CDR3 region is CASSPRSRLAGAVETQYF. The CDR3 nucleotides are TGTGCCAGCAGTCCGCGATCCAGACTAGCGGGGGCGGTGGAGACCCAGTACTTC.

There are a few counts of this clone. The CDR3 loop reads CASSLGGGNTEAFF. CDR3 sequence (DNA): TGTGCCAGCAGCTTAGGTGGCGGGAACACTGAAGCTTTCTTT. The rearrangement joins TRBV7-4 to TRBJ1-1; D unresolved. V lost 1 base and J lost 1, with 7 bases in between. The CDR3 sequence is 14 residues long. Per germline, CDR1 SGHVT and CDR2 SQSDAQ.

The CDR3 loop reads CASSQELAGAVETQYF. The CDR3 nucleotides read TGTGCCAGCAGCCAAGAGCTCGCGGGAGCTGTTGAGACCCAGTACTTC. This chain links TRBV4-2 with TRBJ2-5; TRBD2 aligns across 7 bases. Germline CDR1 LGHNA, CDR2 YNFKEQ. The trim removed 0 bases at V and 5 bases at J, leaving 9 bases unmatched. This CDR3 comprises 16 residues.

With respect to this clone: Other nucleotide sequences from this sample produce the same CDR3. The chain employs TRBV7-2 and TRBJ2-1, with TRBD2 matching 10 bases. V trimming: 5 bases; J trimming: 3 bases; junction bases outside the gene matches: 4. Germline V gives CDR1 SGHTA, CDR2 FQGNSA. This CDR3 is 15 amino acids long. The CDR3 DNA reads TGTGCCAGCAGCGTTAGCGGGGGGAGCTACAATGAGCAGTTCTTC. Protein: CASSVSGGSYNEQFF. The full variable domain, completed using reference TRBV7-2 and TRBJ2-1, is GAGVSQSPSNKVTEKGKDVELRCDPISGHTALYWYRQSLGQGLEFLIYFQGNSAPDKSGLPSDRFSAERTGGSVSTLTIQRTQQEDSAVYLCASSVSGGSYNEQFFGPGTRLTVL.

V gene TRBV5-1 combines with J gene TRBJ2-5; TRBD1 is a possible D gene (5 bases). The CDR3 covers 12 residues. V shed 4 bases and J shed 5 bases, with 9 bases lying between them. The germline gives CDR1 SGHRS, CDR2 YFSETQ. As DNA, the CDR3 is TGCGCCAGCAGCCCGGCAGGGGAGACCCAGTACTTC. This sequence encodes CASSPAGETQYF.

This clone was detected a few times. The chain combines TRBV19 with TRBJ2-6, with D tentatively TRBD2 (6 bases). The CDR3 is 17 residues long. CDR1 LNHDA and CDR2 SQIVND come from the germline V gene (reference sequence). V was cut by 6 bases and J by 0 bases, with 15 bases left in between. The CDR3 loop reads CASRHAGPDSGANVLTF. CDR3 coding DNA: TGTGCCAGTAGACATGCGGGACCAGACTCTGGGGCCAACGTCCTGACTTTC.

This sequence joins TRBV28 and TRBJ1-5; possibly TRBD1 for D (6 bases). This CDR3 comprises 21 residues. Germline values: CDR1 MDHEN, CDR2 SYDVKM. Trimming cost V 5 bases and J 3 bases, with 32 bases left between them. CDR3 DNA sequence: TGTGCCAGCAGTCGCCTGTGGACAGTGGGGGGCATCCACGCTACCAATCAGCCCCAGCATTTT. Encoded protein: CASSRLWTVGGIHATNQPQHF.